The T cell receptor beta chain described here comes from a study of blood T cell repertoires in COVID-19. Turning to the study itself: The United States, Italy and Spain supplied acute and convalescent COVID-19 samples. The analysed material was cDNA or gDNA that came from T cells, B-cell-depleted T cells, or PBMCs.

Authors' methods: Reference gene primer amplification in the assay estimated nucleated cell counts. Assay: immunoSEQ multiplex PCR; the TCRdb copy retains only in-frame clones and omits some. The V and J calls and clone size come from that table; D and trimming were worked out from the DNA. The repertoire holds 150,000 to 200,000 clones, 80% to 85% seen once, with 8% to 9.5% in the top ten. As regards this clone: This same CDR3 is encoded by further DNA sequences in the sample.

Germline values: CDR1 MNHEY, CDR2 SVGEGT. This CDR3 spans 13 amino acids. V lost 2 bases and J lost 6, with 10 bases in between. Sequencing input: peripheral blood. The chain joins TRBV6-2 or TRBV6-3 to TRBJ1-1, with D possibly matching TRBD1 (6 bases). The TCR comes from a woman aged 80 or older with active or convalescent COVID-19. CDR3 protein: CASSYRDTSEAFF. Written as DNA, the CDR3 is TGTGCCAGCAGTTACCGGGACACTTCTGAAGCTTTCTTT.